What follows describes a single T cell receptor beta chain. From the RT-PCR reads, TCRdb called clonotypes with MiXCR, one entry per CDR3 protein. Of just under 550,000 distinct CDR3 sequences listed, less than 25% are singletons. This sample was taken from a study of response to subunit inactivated influenza vaccine. Germline-derived CDR1 and CDR2 are MNHEY and SMNVEV (reference sequence). V dropped 2 bases and J dropped 0; count of bases not matched to a gene: 4. The length of the CDR3 is 16 residues. A further study also used this sample, focusing on T cells expressing NK-cell markers. That paper adds: TCR beta libraries carry UMIs added by 5'RACE template switching. Sorted CD3+CD56+NKG2C+, CD3+CD56+NKG2C- and CD3+CD56-NKG2C+ T cells provided the TCR beta repertoires.

The genes are TRBV27 and TRBJ2-1, with TRBD2 matching 7 bases. The sequence derives from a man in his forties or fifties who received an inactivated influenza vaccine. Sequencing was performed on CD4+ T cells sorted from PBMCs, taken 12 days after vaccination. The CDR3 nucleotides are TGTGCCAGCAGTTTAGGGCGCGGGGGCTCCTACAATGAGCAGTTCTTC. Translation gives CASSLGRGGSYNEQFF.